What follows are 20 T cell receptor beta chains derived from one specimen sequenced in a study of blood T cell repertoires in COVID-19. Sequencing used immunoSEQ multiplex PCR; TCRdb keeps in-frame clones, though not all of them. Of 250,000 or so clones detected, roughly 85% appear once; the ten largest clones hold 6.6%. Sequencing was done on a sample of PBMCs or T cells enriched from blood (not recorded which). The source is a woman aged 45 to 65 who had been exposed to COVID-19.

This sequence joins TRBV7-2 and TRBJ2-1, with TRBD2 matching 7 bases. The junction had 3 bases not matched to a gene; V was cut back by 4 bases and J by 6 bases. The CDR3 runs 13 residues. Germline CDR1 reads SGHTA; CDR2 reads FQGNSA. CDR3 residues: CASSSLAGNEQFF. CDR3 bases: TGTGCCAGCAGCTCCTTAGCGGGCAATGAGCAGTTCTTC.

The chain couples TRBV7-8 to TRBJ2-1; tentatively, D is TRBD2 (6 bases). The V gene's germline CDR1 is SGHVS and CDR2 FQNEAQ. Trimming took off 0 bases at V and 0 bases at J, with 15 bases between the two ends. The CDR3 sequence is 18 residues long. The CDR3 DNA sequence: TGTGCCAGCAGCTTAGCCTCGGGACTCGTGGGCTCCTACAATGAGCAGTTCTTC. This gives the protein CASSLASGLVGSYNEQFF.

The chain uses TRBV6-1 and TRBJ1-3, with D perhaps TRBD1 (6 bases). Trimming removed 0 bases at V and 15 bases at J, with 18 bases between. The length of the CDR3 is 14 residues. From germline, CDR1 is MNHNS and CDR2 SASEGT. CDR3 nucleotide sequence: TGTGCCAGCAGTGAAGCCCAAGGGGGGGGTAGGGAATATTTT. Translating it yields CASSEAQGGGREYF.

The rearrangement links TRBV5-8 to TRBJ2-3; weak D call: TRBD2 (5 bases). The CDR3 sequence is 16 residues long. V was shortened by 0 bases and J by 4 bases, with 15 bases between the two germline ends. The V gene's germline CDR1 is SGHTS and CDR2 YDEGEE. The CDR3 region has the DNA TGTGCCAGCAGCTTGGGGCAGCCAGCGAGGGCAGATACGCAGTATTTT. Its translation: CASSLGQPARADTQYF.

This clone was seen a single time. This chain links TRBV7-2 with TRBJ2-2; the D gene is possibly TRBD1 (5 bases). Germline CDR1 and CDR2: SGHTA and FQGNSA. Trimming took off 8 bases at V and 1 base at J, with 14 bases between the two ends. This CDR3 has 15 amino acids. The CDR3 loop is CASAVGAVNTGELFF. CDR3 bases: TGTGCCAGCGCCGTTGGGGCGGTGAACACCGGGGAGCTGTTTTTT.

CDR3 region: CASSLGAGGPQYF. For the CDR3, the DNA is TGTGCCAGCAGCTTAGGAGCCGGAGGGCCGCAGTATTTT. This chain joins TRBV7-8 and TRBJ2-3, with D perhaps TRBD2 (6 bases). The germline gives CDR1 SGHVS, CDR2 FQNEAQ. This CDR3 is 13 amino acids long. V was cut by 1 base and J by 10 bases, with 12 bases left in between.

The chain links TRBV29-1 to TRBJ1-2; TRBD1 is a possible D gene (6 bases). CDR1 is SQVTM, CDR2 ANQGSEA, per germline. The CDR3 sequence is 13 residues long. The V gene lost 3 bases and the J gene lost 4 bases, with 12 bases spanning the gap. The CDR3 is CSVDLGGFYGYTF. CDR3 in DNA: TGCAGCGTTGACCTAGGGGGATTCTATGGCTACACCTTC. The full variable domain, its missing parts supplied by reference TRBV29-1 and TRBJ1-2, is SAVISQKPSRDICQRGTSLTIQCQVDSQVTMMFWYRQQPGQSLTLIATANQGSEATYESGFVIDKFPISRPNLTFSTLTVSNMSPEDSSIYLCSVDLGGFYGYTFGSGTRLTVV.

The chain links TRBV2 to TRBJ1-5, with a possible D match to TRBD1 (5 bases). With 7 bases removed from V and 5 bases from J, the gap between germline ends came to 12 bases. Germline CDR1 and CDR2: SNHLY and FYNNEI. This CDR3 contains 13 residues. CDR3 sequence (DNA): TGTGCCAGCACCCCCAGGGTATATCAGCCCCAGCATTTT. Its translation: CASTPRVYQPQHF.

This sequence joins TRBV7-8 and TRBJ1-4; TRBD1 might be the D (6 bases). Germline V gene data show CDR1 as SGHVS and CDR2 as FQNEAQ. This CDR3 has 14 residues. V lost 5 bases and J 1 base, leaving 8 bases between the germline ends. Here the CDR3 reads CASSQGLTNEKLFF. DNA of the CDR3: TGTGCCAGCAGCCAGGGGTTAACTAATGAAAAACTGTTTTTT.

The V gene is TRBV6-4, the J gene TRBJ1-5; D is perhaps TRBD1 (5 bases). The ends were cut back, 4 bases at V and 4 bases at J, with 14 bases in the middle. CDR1 MRHNA and CDR2 SNTAGT come from the germline V gene. This CDR3 comprises 15 residues. The CDR3: CASSVDPGGNQPQHF. CDR3 bases: TGTGCCAGCAGTGTCGACCCGGGGGGGAATCAGCCCCAGCATTTT.

V is TRBV18 and J is TRBJ1-5; 9 bases fit TRBD1. This CDR3 spans 14 amino acids. V gave up 6 bases and J gave up 9 bases; unmatched junction bases: 9. From germline, CDR1 is KGHSH and CDR2 LQKENI. CDR3 DNA: TGTGCCAGCTCTGCGGGACAGGGAGGATGGCCCCAGCATTTT. It codes for CASSAGQGGWPQHF.

The chain recombines TRBV7-2 with TRBJ2-5; tentatively, D is TRBD2 (6 bases). Trimming cost V 6 bases and J 2 bases, with 25 bases left between them. The germline CDR1 and CDR2 sequences are SGHTA and FQGNSA. The CDR3 length is 18 residues. The DNA for the CDR3 is TGTGCCAGCAGGAGAATGCTATCCCTACGCGGGGAACAAGAGACCCAGTACTTC. Its protein is CASRRMLSLRGEQETQYF.

The V gene is TRBV3-1 (or the pseudogene TRBV3-2), the J gene TRBJ2-2; D uncertain. CDR1 is LGHDT, CDR2 YNNKEL, per germline (reference sequence). The CDR3 is made up of 14 amino acids. V was cut by 4 bases and J by 0 bases, with 6 bases left in between. The CDR3 DNA reads TGTGCCAGCAGCCGGGCCTCGAACACCGGGGAGCTGTTTTTT. It is translated as CASSRASNTGELFF.

V gene TRBV30 combines with J gene TRBJ2-1; D may be TRBD1 (6 bases). CDR1 and CDR2 (germline): GTSNPN, SVGIG (reference sequence). This CDR3 is 15 amino acids long. V gave up 0 bases and J gave up 4 bases, with 13 bases separating them. CDR3 amino acids: CAWSVMGALYNEQFF. As DNA, the CDR3 is TGTGCCTGGAGTGTAATGGGGGCCCTATACAATGAGCAGTTCTTC.

Only one count was recorded for this clone. The chain is built from TRBV11-2 and TRBJ1-1, with D possibly being TRBD1 (6 bases). This CDR3 comprises 14 residues. Trimming took off 1 base at V and 4 bases at J, with 10 bases between the two ends. Germline V gene sequence: CDR1 SGHAT, CDR2 FQNNGV. In DNA, the CDR3 is TGTGCCAGCAGCTTAGCCAGGGGAGCCACTGAAGCTTTCTTT. Translation: CASSLARGATEAFF.

The gene calls are TRBV6-4 and TRBJ2-1; TRBD2 agrees at 7 bases. The CDR3 is made up of 13 amino acids. Germline CDR1 reads MRHNA; CDR2 reads SNTAGT. V trimming: 6 bases; J trimming: 5 bases; junction bases outside the gene matches: 4. CDR3 nucleotides: TGTGCCAGCAGAAGCGGGGAGGACAATGAGCAGTTCTTC. It is translated as CASRSGEDNEQFF.

The chain uses TRBV19 and TRBJ1-5; 10 bases align to TRBD1. Germline CDR1 is LNHDA and CDR2 is SQIVND (reference sequence). This CDR3 has 13 residues. After removal of 10 bases from V and 6 bases from J, the junction contained 6 bases not matched to a gene. The CDR3 protein is CATRQGARQPQHF. Here the CDR3 DNA reads TGTGCCACCCGACAGGGGGCGCGTCAGCCCCAGCATTTT.

CDR3 protein: CAWSDGTGGNYGYTF. DNA for the CDR3: TGTGCCTGGAGTGACGGGACAGGGGGCAACTATGGCTACACCTTC. The rearrangement links TRBV30 to TRBJ1-2; 12 nucleotides match TRBD1. The V segment lost 1 base and the J segment 2 bases; nucleotides outside the gene matches: 2. This CDR3 region has 15 residues. CDR1 and CDR2 from the germline V gene are GTSNPN and SVGIG (reference sequence).

The chain links TRBV7-9 to TRBJ1-1; 8 nucleotides line up with TRBD1. Germline CDR1 and CDR2: SEHNR and FQNEAQ (reference sequence). The ends lost 5 bases at V and 0 bases at J; junction bases unmatched: 5. The CDR3 is 15 residues long. The CDR3 sequence is CASSRGQGLNTEAFF. The CDR3 DNA is TGTGCCAGCAGCCGCGGACAGGGATTGAACACTGAAGCTTTCTTT.

This clone appeared once. The chain employs TRBV5-1 and TRBJ1-2; D gene unclear. The germline gives CDR1 SGHRS, CDR2 YFSETQ. CDR3 size: 13 residues. V lost 4 bases and J lost 4, with 11 bases in between. The CDR3: CASSVDFGYGYTF. CDR3 in DNA: TGCGCCAGCAGCGTGGATTTCGGCTATGGCTACACCTTC.